This T cell receptor beta chain emerged from a study of early T cells in non-severe SARS-CoV-2 infection. This CDR3 has 12 amino acids. V lost 6 bases, J lost 4 bases, and 3 bases stayed unmatched. Germline values: CDR1 SGHAT, CDR2 FQNNGV. Study-wide findings and caveats: VDJdb matching favored anti-spike CD8 responses, missing private and CD4 specificities.

Unique molecular identifiers tagged individual cDNA molecules. TCRdb used MiXCR to reprocess the 5' RACE reads, holding one entry per CDR3 protein. Here the sample spans more than 75,000 distinct CDR3 sequences, about 13% being singletons. This clonotype has just a few counts. Its antigen remains unidentified. The V and J genes are TRBV11-2 and TRBJ2-7; 7 nucleotides agree with TRBD1. This TCR was sampled from an adult who was a healthcare worker with PCR-confirmed SARS-CoV-2 infection or an uninfected control (not recorded which). Sequenced sample: whole blood. The CDR3 protein is CASSEQGYEQYF. CDR3 in DNA: TGTGCCAGCAGTGAACAGGGGTACGAGCAGTACTTC.